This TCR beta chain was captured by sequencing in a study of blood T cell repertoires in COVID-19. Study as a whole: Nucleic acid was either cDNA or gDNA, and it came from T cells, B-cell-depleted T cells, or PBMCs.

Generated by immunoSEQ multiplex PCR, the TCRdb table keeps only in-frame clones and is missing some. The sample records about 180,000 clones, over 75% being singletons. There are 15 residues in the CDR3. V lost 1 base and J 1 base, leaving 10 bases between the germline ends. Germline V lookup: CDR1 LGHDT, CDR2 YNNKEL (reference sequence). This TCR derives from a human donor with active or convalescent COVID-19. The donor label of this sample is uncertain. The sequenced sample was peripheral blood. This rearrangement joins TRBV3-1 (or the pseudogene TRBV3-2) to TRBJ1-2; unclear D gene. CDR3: CASSQGTSSNYGYTF. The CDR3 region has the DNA TGTGCCAGCAGCCAAGGGACTTCTAGTAACTATGGCTACACCTTC.